These 30 T cell receptor beta chains were all obtained from the same sample, sequenced in a study of radiotherapy plus CTLA-4 blockade in lung cancer. Here immunoSEQ multiplex PCR was the method, and the copy in TCRdb shows in-frame clones only, minus some. The sample has some 80,000 clones; 60% to 85% are singletons. The sequencing here drew on peripheral blood, taken from a patient treated with radiotherapy plus ipilimumab. The receptors come from a human donor with non-small cell lung cancer whose response to radiotherapy plus ipilimumab could not be evaluated. Some clones in this sample may be carry-over from other donors' samples.

This clone was detected once. The chain employs TRBV2 and TRBJ2-7, with D possibly being TRBD2 (5 bases). This CDR3 comprises 13 residues. The ends were cut back, 9 bases at V and 10 bases at J, with 22 bases in the middle. The germline V gene has CDR1 SNHLY and CDR2 FYNNEI. The DNA for the CDR3 is TGTGCCAGGTCTCCGGGGAAAGACTCCTTACAGTACTTC. This sequence encodes CARSPGKDSLQYF.

The chain links TRBV7-9 to TRBJ2-3; 7 bases match TRBD1. The germline gives CDR1 SEHNR, CDR2 FQNEAQ (reference sequence). V shed 5 bases, J shed 7 bases, and the junction held 9 bases outside the gene matches. CDR3 size: 14 residues. This CDR3 is CASSPEGAVHTQYF. CDR3 coding DNA: TGTGCCAGCAGCCCAGAGGGGGCTGTTCATACGCAGTATTTT.

The V call is TRBV2, the J call TRBJ2-5, with 8 bases matching TRBD1. Germline values: CDR1 SNHLY, CDR2 FYNNEI. The CDR3 is made up of 14 amino acids. Trimming removed 2 bases from V and 7 bases from J; junction bases left unmatched: 6. The CDR3 bases are TGTGCCAGCAGTGAAAGTACAGGGGGAGCGACCCAGTACTTC. This gives the protein CASSESTGGATQYF.

The genes are TRBV7-3 and TRBJ2-3; TRBD2 agrees at 14 bases. This CDR3 has 17 residues. J was trimmed by 2 bases and V by 5 bases; bases with no gene match: 6. Germline V gene lookup returns CDR1 SGHTA and CDR2 FQGTGA. CDR3 sequence reads: CASSARLAGGFTDTQYF. The DNA of the CDR3 is TGTGCCAGCAGCGCCCGACTAGCGGGGGGGTTCACAGATACGCAGTATTTT.

This chain connects TRBV7-9 to TRBJ2-7, with 9 bases matching TRBD1. The V and J ends lost 6 bases and 4 bases, in that order; junction bases with no gene match: 7. This CDR3 spans 14 amino acids. Per the germline V gene, CDR1 is SEHNR and CDR2 is FQNEAQ (reference sequence). The CDR3 spells CASSQQGATYEQYF. Written as DNA, the CDR3 is TGTGCCAGCAGTCAACAGGGGGCGACTTACGAGCAGTACTTC.

The chain joins TRBV2 to TRBJ2-7; maybe TRBD2 (5 bases). The CDR3 contains 12 residues. Germline values: CDR1 SNHLY, CDR2 FYNNEI. The ends were cut back, 5 bases at V and 0 bases at J, with 5 bases in the middle. The CDR3 DNA reads as TGTGCCAGCAGTCGGGACTCCTACGAGCAGTACTTC. Its translation: CASSRDSYEQYF.

CDR3 in amino acids: CASSVGGRGYGYTF. CDR3 DNA sequence: TGTGCCAGCAGCGTAGGGGGGCGCGGCTATGGCTACACCTTC. The gene calls are TRBV9 and TRBJ1-2; D perhaps matches TRBD1 (6 bases). The CDR3 is 14 residues long. CDR1 and CDR2 from the germline V gene are SGDLS and YYNGEE. V was shortened by 0 bases and J by 4 bases, with 10 bases between the two germline ends.

The chain has TRBV7-3 and TRBJ2-2, with a possible D match to TRBD2 (5 bases). Deletions cut 1 base from V and 5 bases from J, with 8 bases between. The CDR3 length is 14 residues. The V gene's germline CDR1 is SGHTA and CDR2 FQGTGA. Here the CDR3 DNA reads TGTGCCAGCAGCTTAAATCGGGAAACCGGGGAGCTGTTTTTT. Encoded protein: CASSLNRETGELFF.

In this sample, this clone turned up once. The V call is TRBV18, the J call TRBJ1-5; D is unclear. Germline CDR1 reads KGHSH; CDR2 reads LQKENI. This CDR3 is built from 14 residues. Trimming pared 2 bases from V and 3 bases from J, leaving 8 bases between. The CDR3: CASSPVDINQPQHF. In DNA, the CDR3 is TGTGCCAGCTCACCAGTTGACATCAATCAGCCCCAGCATTTT.

The rearrangement joins TRBV6-5 to TRBJ1-1; D is perhaps TRBD1 (6 bases). Per the germline V gene, CDR1 is MNHEY and CDR2 is SVGAGI. The ends were cut back, 7 bases at V and 4 bases at J, with 19 bases in the middle. This CDR3 has 15 residues. The CDR3 DNA reads TGTGCCAGCATCCTGACAGGAGCAGGGACCACTGAAGCTTTCTTT. Translated, it gives CASILTGAGTTEAFF.

The V gene is TRBV6-6, the J gene TRBJ2-2; TRBD1 aligns across 9 bases. The ends lost 8 bases at V and 6 bases at J; junction bases unmatched: 7. The CDR3 consists of 14 residues. Germline assignment: CDR1 MNHNY and CDR2 SVGAGI (reference sequence). The chain's CDR3 is CASGDRVFAGELFF. In DNA form, the CDR3 reads TGTGCCAGCGGGGACAGGGTATTCGCCGGGGAGCTGTTTTTT.

The chain has TRBV20-1 and TRBJ1-4; maybe TRBD1 (5 bases). The length of the CDR3 is 11 residues. Germline V CDR1 and CDR2: DFQATT, SNEGSKA (reference sequence). V was shortened by 5 bases and J by 10 bases, with 11 bases between the two germline ends. The CDR3 coding sequence is TGCAGTGCTCCGTGGGGGGGAAAACTGTTTTTT. It is translated as CSAPWGGKLFF.

The rearrangement joins TRBV5-1 to TRBJ1-3, with 8 nucleotides matching TRBD1. J gave up 0 bases and V 3 bases, and 8 bases lay outside the gene matches. Germline V gene sequence: CDR1 SGHRS, CDR2 YFSETQ. CDR3 length equals 17 residues. CDR3 coding DNA: TGCGCCAGCAGCTGGACAGGGTTTGGGCCCTCTGGAAACACCATATATTTT. This gives the protein CASSWTGFGPSGNTIYF. The entire variable domain, with the rest obtained from reference TRBV5-1 and TRBJ1-3, is as follows: KAGVTQTPRYLIKTRGQQVTLSCSPISGHRSVSWYQQTPGQGLQFLFEYFSETQRNKGNFPGRFSGRQFSNSRSEMNVSTLELGDSALYLCASSWTGFGPSGNTIYFGEGSWLTVV.

The chain recombines TRBV28 with TRBJ1-2; 8 bases map to TRBD1. Trimming at V came to 1 base and at J to 8 bases, leaving 9 bases not matched to a gene. The CDR3 runs to 15 residues. The germline V gene encodes CDR1 MDHEN and CDR2 SYDVKM. The CDR3 DNA is TGTGCCAGCAGTTTATCCGGGGCAGGGGGCTTAGGCTACACCTTC. This gives the protein CASSLSGAGGLGYTF.

V and J are TRBV4-2 and TRBJ2-7, with D possibly TRBD1 on 5 matching bases. The germline V gene encodes CDR1 LGHNA and CDR2 YNFKEQ. With 5 bases removed from V and 3 bases from J, the gap between germline ends came to 11 bases. The CDR3 loop spans 13 amino acids. CDR3 region: CASSKATGYEQYF. CDR3 nucleotides: TGTGCCAGCAGCAAAGCAACAGGCTACGAGCAGTACTTC.

The rearrangement links TRBV28 to TRBJ2-5, with TRBD1 as a possible D gene (5 bases). The J call could be wrong; TRBJ2-7 is a better fit for the DNA end. Germline V gene data show CDR1 as MDHEN and CDR2 as SYDVKM. CDR3 length: 15 residues. The CDR3 DNA reads as TGTGCCAGCGTTGAGCGTGGACACTACGTCTACGAGCAGTACTTC. Its protein product is CASVERGHYVYEQYF.

V usage is TRBV5-4 and J usage is TRBJ2-3; 16 bases are shared with TRBD2. Germline V gives CDR1 SGHNT, CDR2 YYREEE (reference sequence). V lost 4 bases and J lost 5; bases outside the gene matches: 10. CDR3 length equals 18 residues. The CDR3 nucleotides are TGTGCCAGCAGCCCGGGAGGGACTAGCGGGGGGGTAATAGATACGCAGTATTTT. Translation: CASSPGGTSGGVIDTQYF.

This clone turned up a few times. J is TRBJ1-2 and V is TRBV7-9, with 10 positions matching TRBD1. Germline loops: CDR1 SEHNR, CDR2 FQNEAQ (reference sequence). V dropped 5 bases and J dropped 4; count of bases not matched to a gene: 10. CDR3 length: 16 amino acids. CDR3 amino acids: CASSQAGTGEGYGYTF. The CDR3 DNA reads TGTGCCAGCAGCCAAGCCGGGACAGGGGAAGGCTATGGCTACACCTTC.

This clone has just one count. V usage is TRBV4-1 and J usage is TRBJ2-7; perhaps TRBD1 as D (7 bases). There are 16 residues in the CDR3. Germline CDR1 and CDR2: MGHRA and YSYEKL. V lost 1 base, J lost 4 bases, and 17 bases lay in between. CDR3 loop: CASSQGAQGRTYEQYF. The CDR3 coding sequence is TGCGCCAGCAGCCAAGGAGCACAGGGGAGGACGTACGAGCAGTACTTC.

V usage is TRBV5-1 and J usage is TRBJ1-4; D is ambiguous. This CDR3 is built from 14 residues. Germline V lookup: CDR1 SGHRS, CDR2 YFSETQ. Trimming stripped 2 bases from V and 7 bases from J, with 12 bases between. The CDR3 nucleotides read TGCGCCAGCAGCTTAGAGGGAGCTGGTGAAAAACTGTTTTTT. Amino acids: CASSLEGAGEKLFF.

This clone was detected a few times. CDR3 sequence reads: CAIRPGGPYGYTF. The CDR3 nucleotides are TGTGCCATCAGACCCGGGGGGCCCTATGGCTACACCTTC. The chain carries TRBV10-3 and TRBJ1-2; D is perhaps TRBD1 (6 bases). V was cut by 6 bases and J by 4 bases, with 12 bases left in between. CDR1 is ENHRY and CDR2 is SYGVKD in the germline V gene. CDR3 length equals 13 residues.

The J gene is TRBJ2-5, the V gene TRBV13, with D maybe TRBD2 (6 bases). Matching the DNA end better, TRBJ2-7 makes the J call doubtful. Germline V gene data show CDR1 as PRHDT and CDR2 as FYEKMQ (reference sequence). The CDR3 runs 14 residues. The CDR3, as DNA: TGTGCCAGCAGCTTAGGGGGACTGATCTACGAGCAGTACTTC. Translated, it gives CASSLGGLIYEQYF.

The chain has TRBV12-5 and TRBJ2-1, with TRBD1 matching 9 bases. Germline V gene lookup returns CDR1 LGHNT and CDR2 FRNRAP. V gave up 2 bases and J gave up 6 bases; unmatched junction bases: 5. The CDR3 has 15 residues. CDR3 loop: CASGLQEGQGNEQFF. CDR3 coding DNA: TGTGCTAGTGGTTTGCAGGAGGGACAGGGCAATGAGCAGTTCTTC.

The J gene is TRBJ1-5, the V gene TRBV6-1; D call uncertain. V was cut by 6 bases and J by 4 bases, with 4 bases left in between. This CDR3 spans 11 amino acids. Germline V gene sequence: CDR1 MNHNS, CDR2 SASEGT. The CDR3 DNA follows: TGTGCCAGCAGCCGTAATCAGCCCCAGCATTTT. It is translated as CASSRNQPQHF.

The V gene is TRBV9, the J gene TRBJ2-3, with D tentatively TRBD2 (5 bases). V lost 6 bases to trimming and J lost 0 bases, with 11 bases between them. This CDR3 region has 14 residues. The germline CDR1 and CDR2 sequences are SGDLS and YYNGEE. CDR3 residues: CASNSRGSTDTQYF. The DNA for the CDR3 is TGTGCCAGCAATTCCCGGGGTAGCACAGATACGCAGTATTTT.

V usage is TRBV9 and J usage is TRBJ2-3; TRBD2 matches 15 bases. Trimming took 4 bases from V and 3 from J; bases not matched to a gene: 9. Germline V gene lookup returns CDR1 SGDLS and CDR2 YYNGEE. The CDR3 covers 18 residues. CDR3 region: CASSPSGTSGGRTDTQYF. CDR3 nucleotides: TGTGCCAGCAGCCCCTCCGGGACTAGCGGGGGGCGGACAGATACGCAGTATTTT.

This clone has just a few counts. The chain's CDR3 is CASSLAWGTSNEQFF. In DNA form, the CDR3 reads TGTGCCAGCAGCTTAGCGTGGGGGACTAGTAATGAGCAGTTCTTC. The chain carries TRBV7-2 and TRBJ2-1; 8 bases fit TRBD2. In germline, CDR1 is SGHTA, CDR2 FQGNSA. This CDR3 spans 15 amino acids. Unmatched junction bases numbered 5, after V lost 0 bases and J lost 7 bases.

Of note for this clone: The junction and the germline gene differ at one end; a read error may be behind it. The chain uses TRBV14 and TRBJ2-1, with D maybe TRBD2 (5 bases). The CDR3 is 13 residues long. Per germline, CDR1 SGHDN and CDR2 FVKESK. The CDR3 region has the DNA TGTGCCAGCAGCCAAGGGAGGTCTACCTGGGAGATCTTC. Its translation is CASSQGRSTWEIF.

The rearrangement links TRBV4-3 to TRBJ2-7; D gene uncertain. The germline V gene encodes CDR1 LGHNA and CDR2 YSLEER. V was trimmed by 1 base and J by 2 bases, leaving 12 bases between them. The CDR3 covers 15 residues. Here the CDR3 reads CASSQGWPQPYEQYF. The CDR3 bases are TGCGCCAGCAGCCAAGGTTGGCCCCAACCCTACGAGCAGTACTTC.

V usage is TRBV5-1 and J usage is TRBJ1-1, with 7 bases aligning to TRBD1. The CDR3 consists of 14 residues. The junction had 4 bases not matched to a gene; V was cut back by 0 bases and J by 5 bases. CDR1 and CDR2 (germline): SGHRS, YFSETQ. DNA of the CDR3: TGCGCCAGCAGCTTGGAGGGGGCGTTTACTGAAGCTTTCTTT. Its protein is CASSLEGAFTEAFF.